The clone carrying this T cell receptor beta chain was detected only once. No antigen is known for it. Trimming took 7 bases from V and 4 from J, leaving 10 bases between them. The CDR3 extends over 12 amino acids. Germline V gene sequence: CDR1 SEHNR, CDR2 FQNEAQ (reference sequence). Treatment of the sample: oral pan-JAK inhibitor, 5-10 mg twice daily. Alopecia areata patients provided lesional scalp punch biopsies and peripheral blood. These data originate in a study of CD8+ T cells in alopecia areata. In the study overall: Tofacitinib therapy took 6 to 18 months; 6 months off drug came after.

Study-wide results and caveats: Tofacitinib significantly brought down scalp clonality and expanded CD8+ clones among top 100.

cDNA prepared by RNA extraction and subsequent reverse transcription served as the template for sequencing. Here immunoSEQ multiplex PCR was the method, and the copy in TCRdb shows in-frame clones only, minus some. The top ten clones hold over 12% of a sample with approximately 170,000 clones, 55% to 75% of them seen once. This receptor was taken from a human donor with alopecia areata. Sequences were derived from CD4+ T cells sorted from blood, sampled at week 24, from a patient treated with tofacitinib. This chain links TRBV7-9 with TRBJ1-2; D gene ambiguous. The CDR3 here is CASKGLGYGYTF. The CDR3 region has the DNA TGTGCCAGCAAAGGGCTCGGCTATGGCTACACCTTC.